The clone carrying this T cell receptor beta chain occurred a few times. Its antigen is unidentified. PCR used 60 Vbeta primers and 13 Jbeta primers. The method was immunoSEQ multiplex PCR; TCRdb's version includes in-frame clones alone and lacks a portion of them. Here the sample spans roughly 120,000 clones, 70% to 80% being singletons. The data were taken from a study of cytomegalovirus exposure and HLA in healthy donors. Study context: Unique TCR beta sequences numbering 95 million to 130 million came from around 180 million T cells in an earlier analysis. General study points: Generally TCR sequences proved uncommon, though certain public TCRs appeared in numerous donors. Data from an earlier analysis indicated that most TCR beta V segments were productive either about 87% or about 30% of the time.

In germline, CDR1 is LNHDA, CDR2 SQIVND (reference sequence). Trimming removed 9 bases from V and 5 bases from J, with 17 bases in between. The CDR3 extends over 14 amino acids. The clonotype was recovered from a middle-aged woman in good health and CMV-seropositive. Material: PBMCs. This chain joins TRBV19 and TRBJ1-5, with TRBD1 as a possible D gene (6 bases). CDR3 coding DNA: TGTGCCAGCAATTGGGGAGGGGGGTATCAGCCCCAGCATTTT. Translation gives CASNWGGGYQPQHF. Complete variable domain (other parts from reference TRBV19 and TRBJ1-5): DGGITQSPKYLFRKEGQNVTLSCEQNLNHDAMYWYRQDPGQGLRLIYYSQIVNDFQKGDIAEGYSVSREKKESFPLTVTSAQKNPTAFYLCASNWGGGYQPQHFGDGTRLSIL.